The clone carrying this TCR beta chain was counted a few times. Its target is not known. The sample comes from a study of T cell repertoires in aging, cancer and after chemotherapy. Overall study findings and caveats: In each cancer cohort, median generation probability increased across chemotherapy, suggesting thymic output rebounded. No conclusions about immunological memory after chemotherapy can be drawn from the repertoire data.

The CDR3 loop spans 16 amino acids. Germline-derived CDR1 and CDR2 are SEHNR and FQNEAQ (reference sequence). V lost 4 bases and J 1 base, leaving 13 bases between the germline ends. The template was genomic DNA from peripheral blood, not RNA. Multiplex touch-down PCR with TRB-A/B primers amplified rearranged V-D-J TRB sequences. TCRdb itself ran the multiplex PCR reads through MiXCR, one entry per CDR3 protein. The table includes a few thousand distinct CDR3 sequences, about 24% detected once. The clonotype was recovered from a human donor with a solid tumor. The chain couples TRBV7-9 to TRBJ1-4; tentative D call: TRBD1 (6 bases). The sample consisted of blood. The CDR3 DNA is TGTGCCAGCAGCTCAGCGACAGGACGAACTAATGAAAAACTGTTTTTT. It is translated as CASSSATGRTNEKLFF.